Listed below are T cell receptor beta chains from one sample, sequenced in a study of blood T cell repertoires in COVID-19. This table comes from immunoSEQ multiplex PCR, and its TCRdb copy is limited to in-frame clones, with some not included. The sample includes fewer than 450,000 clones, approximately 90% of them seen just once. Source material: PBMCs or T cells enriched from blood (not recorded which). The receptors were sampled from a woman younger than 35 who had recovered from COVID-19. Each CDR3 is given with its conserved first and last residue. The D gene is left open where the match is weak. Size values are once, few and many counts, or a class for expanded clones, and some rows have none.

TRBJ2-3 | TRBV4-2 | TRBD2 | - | TGTGCCAGCAGCCAAGAGGGACTAGCGGCCCTCACAGATACGCAGTATTTT | CASSQEGLAALTDTQYF
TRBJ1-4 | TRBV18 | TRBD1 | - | TGTGCCAGCTCATTAAATAGACAGGGAATTGATGAAAAACTGTTTTTT | CASSLNRQGIDEKLFF
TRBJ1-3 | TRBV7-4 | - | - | TGTGCCAGCAGCCCTCCGGGAACTGGAAACACCATATATTTT | CASSPPGTGNTIYF
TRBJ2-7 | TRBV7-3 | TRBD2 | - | TGTGCCAGCAGCGCACTAGCGGGGGGTTACGAGCAGTACTTC | CASSALAGGYEQYF
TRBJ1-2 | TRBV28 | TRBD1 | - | TGTGCCAGCAGCAGAACCGGGACAGACTATGGCTACACCTTC | CASSRTGTDYGYTF
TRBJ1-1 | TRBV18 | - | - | TGTGCCAGCTCTCAACAGATTTCGAACACTGAAGCTTTCTTT | CASSQQISNTEAFF
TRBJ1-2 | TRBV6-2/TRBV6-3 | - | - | TGTGCCAGCAGCCCTGGCGGACATCTAGGCTACACCTTC | CASSPGGHLGYTF
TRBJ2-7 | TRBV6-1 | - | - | TGTGCCAGCAGTGACAACTCCTACGAGCAGTACTTC | CASSDNSYEQYF
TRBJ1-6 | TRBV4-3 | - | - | TGCGCCAGCAGCCAAGATTCGACAGGCTATAATTCACCCCTCCACTTT | CASSQDSTGYNSPLHF
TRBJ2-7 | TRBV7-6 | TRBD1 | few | TGTGCCAGCAGCCCTGGGACAGGGGTAGCCTACGAGCAGTACTTC | CASSPGTGVAYEQYF
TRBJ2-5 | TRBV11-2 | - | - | TGTGCCAGCAGCTTAGAGGCAGGGGGGCAAGAGACCCAGTACTTC | CASSLEAGGQETQYF
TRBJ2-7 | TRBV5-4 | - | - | TGTGCCAGCAGGAACGCAGGGAATCCCCCCTACGAGCAGTACTTC | CASRNAGNPPYEQYF
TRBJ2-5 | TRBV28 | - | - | TGTGCCAGCAGTTTAGGCAGGGAAGAGACCCAGTACTTC | CASSLGREETQYF
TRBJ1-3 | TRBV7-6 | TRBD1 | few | TGTGCCAGCAGCGGCGGGACAGTCCTTCACTCTGGAAACACCATATATTTT | CASSGGTVLHSGNTIYF
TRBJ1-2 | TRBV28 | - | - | TGTGCCAGCAGTGGCGCGGAGCGTCCGGGCTACACCTTC | CASSGAERPGYTF
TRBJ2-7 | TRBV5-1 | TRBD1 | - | TGCGCCAGCAGACCGAGGGACAGGGTTCACGAGCAGTACTTC | CASRPRDRVHEQYF
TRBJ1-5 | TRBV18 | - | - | TGTGCCAGCTCACCCGGGGGGCGCATCTCTTATAGCAATCAGCCCCAGCATTTT | CASSPGGRISYSNQPQHF
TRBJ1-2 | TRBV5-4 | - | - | TGTGCCAGCAGCTTGGCACAGGGCCCCTATGGCTACACCTTC | CASSLAQGPYGYTF
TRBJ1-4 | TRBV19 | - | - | TGTGCCAGTAGTATACAACCGACTTCTAATGAAAAACTGTTTTTT | CASSIQPTSNEKLFF
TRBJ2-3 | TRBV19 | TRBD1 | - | TGTGCCAGTGACCAGGGGGTTTTCACAGATACGCAGTATTTT | CASDQGVFTDTQYF
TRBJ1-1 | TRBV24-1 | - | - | TGTGCCACCAGTGAGGGGGGACCGTTATCGAACACTGAAGCTTTCTTT | CATSEGGPLSNTEAFF